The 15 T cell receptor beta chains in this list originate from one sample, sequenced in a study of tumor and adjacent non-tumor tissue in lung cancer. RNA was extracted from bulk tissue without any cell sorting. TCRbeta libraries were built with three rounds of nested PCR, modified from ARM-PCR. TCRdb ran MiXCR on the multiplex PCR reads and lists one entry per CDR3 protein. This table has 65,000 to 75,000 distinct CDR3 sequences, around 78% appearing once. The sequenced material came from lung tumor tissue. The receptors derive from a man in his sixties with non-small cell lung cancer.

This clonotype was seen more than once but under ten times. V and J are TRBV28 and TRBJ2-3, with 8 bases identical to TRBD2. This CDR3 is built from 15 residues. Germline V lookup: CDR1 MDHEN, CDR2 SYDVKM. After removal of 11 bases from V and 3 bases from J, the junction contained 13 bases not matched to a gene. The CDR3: CALPQSGSGTDTQYF. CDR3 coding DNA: TGTGCCCTACCCCAAAGCGGGAGTGGGACAGATACGCAGTATTTT.

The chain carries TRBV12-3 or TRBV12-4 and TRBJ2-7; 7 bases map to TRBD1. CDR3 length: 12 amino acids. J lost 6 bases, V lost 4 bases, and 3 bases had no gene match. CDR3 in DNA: TGTGCCAGCAGTTCGACAGGGCGCGAGCAGTACTTC. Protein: CASSSTGREQYF.

CDR3 residues: CASSLLGLMGVEQFF. In nucleotides, the CDR3 is TGTGCCAGCAGTTTACTAGGCCTCATGGGGGTTGAGCAGTTCTTC. This chain uses TRBV12-3 or TRBV12-4 with TRBJ2-1; either TRBD1 or TRBD2 may fit D (5 bases each). Trimming cost V 2 bases and J 9 bases, with 17 bases left between them. This CDR3 is built from 15 residues.

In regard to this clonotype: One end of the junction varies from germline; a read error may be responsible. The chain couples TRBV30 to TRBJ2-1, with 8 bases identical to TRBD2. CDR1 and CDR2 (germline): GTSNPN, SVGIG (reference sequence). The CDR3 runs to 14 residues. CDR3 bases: TGTGCCTGGACGGGGGGGCAGTATAAGAATGAGCACTTATTC. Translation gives CAWTGGQYKNEHLF.

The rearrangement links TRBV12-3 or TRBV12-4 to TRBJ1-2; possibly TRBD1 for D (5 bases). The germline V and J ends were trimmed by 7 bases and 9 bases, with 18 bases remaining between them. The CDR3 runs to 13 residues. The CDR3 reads CASTPRDEYCYTF. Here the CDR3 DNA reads TGTGCCAGCACTCCTCGGGACGAATATTGCTACACCTTC.

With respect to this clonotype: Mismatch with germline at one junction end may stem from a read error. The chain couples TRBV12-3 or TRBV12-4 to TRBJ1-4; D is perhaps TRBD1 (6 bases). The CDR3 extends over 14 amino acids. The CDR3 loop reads CASSFSGAGQKLFF. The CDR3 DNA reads TGTGCTAGCAGTTTCTCAGGGGCGGGCCAAAAACTGTTTTTT.

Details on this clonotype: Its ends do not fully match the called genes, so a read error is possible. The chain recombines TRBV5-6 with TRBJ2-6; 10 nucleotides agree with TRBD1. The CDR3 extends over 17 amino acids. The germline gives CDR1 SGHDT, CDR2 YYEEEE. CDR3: CARGRDRGNSGANVLTF. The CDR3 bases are TGCGCCCGCGGCCGGGACAGGGGAAACTCTGGGGCCAACGTCCTGACTTTC.

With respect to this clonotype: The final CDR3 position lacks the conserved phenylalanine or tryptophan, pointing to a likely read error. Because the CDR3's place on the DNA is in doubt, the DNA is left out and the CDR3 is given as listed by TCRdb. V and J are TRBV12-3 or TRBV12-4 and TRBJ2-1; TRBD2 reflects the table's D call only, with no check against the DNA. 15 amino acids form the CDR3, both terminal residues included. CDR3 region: CASTPGLAGGNEQFL.

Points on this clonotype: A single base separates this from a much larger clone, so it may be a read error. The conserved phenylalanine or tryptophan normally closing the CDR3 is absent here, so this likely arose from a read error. CDR3 protein: CASSLGTEAFL. The CDR3 DNA reads as TGCGCCAGCAGCTTAGGTACTGAAGCTTTCCTT. This chain connects TRBV5-1 to TRBJ1-1; the D is unclear. V was shortened by 2 bases and J by 5 bases, with 4 bases between the two germline ends. This CDR3 has 11 residues. Germline loops: CDR1 SGHRS, CDR2 YFSETQ.

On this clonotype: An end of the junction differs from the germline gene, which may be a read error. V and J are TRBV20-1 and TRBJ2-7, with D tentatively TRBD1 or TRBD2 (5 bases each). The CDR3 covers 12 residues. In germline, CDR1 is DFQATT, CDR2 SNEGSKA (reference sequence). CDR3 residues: CSVRDGPDEQYF. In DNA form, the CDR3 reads TGCAGTGTGAGGGACGGACCCGACGAACAGTACTTC.

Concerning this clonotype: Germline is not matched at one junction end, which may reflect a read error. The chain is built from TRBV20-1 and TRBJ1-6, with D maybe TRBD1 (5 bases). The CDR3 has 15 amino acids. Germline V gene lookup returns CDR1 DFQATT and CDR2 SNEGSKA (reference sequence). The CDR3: CSARGGNRIWTPLRF. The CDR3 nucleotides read TGCAGTGCTAGAGGTGGGAATCGGATATGGACACCCCTCCGATTT.

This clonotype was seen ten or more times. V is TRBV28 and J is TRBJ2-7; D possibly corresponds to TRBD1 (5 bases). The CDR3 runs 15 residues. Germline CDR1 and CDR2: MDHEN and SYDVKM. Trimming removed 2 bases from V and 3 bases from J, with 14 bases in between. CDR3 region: CASSLRIDSFYEQYF. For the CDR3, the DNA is TGTGCCAGCAGTTTACGGATCGACAGTTTCTACGAGCAGTACTTC.

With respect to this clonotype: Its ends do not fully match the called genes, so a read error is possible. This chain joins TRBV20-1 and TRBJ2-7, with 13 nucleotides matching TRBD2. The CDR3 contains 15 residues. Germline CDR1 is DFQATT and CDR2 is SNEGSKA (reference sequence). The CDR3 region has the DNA TGCGGTGCCGCCGGGACTAGCGGGGCTTCCTACAAACAGTACTTC. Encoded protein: CGAAGTSGASYKQYF.

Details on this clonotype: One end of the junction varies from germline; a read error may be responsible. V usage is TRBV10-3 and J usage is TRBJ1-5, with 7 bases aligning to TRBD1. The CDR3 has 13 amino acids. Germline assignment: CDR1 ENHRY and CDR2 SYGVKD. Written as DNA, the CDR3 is TGTACCATCAGCTGCGACAGGGTAGGACCCCAGCATTTT. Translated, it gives CTISCDRVGPQHF.

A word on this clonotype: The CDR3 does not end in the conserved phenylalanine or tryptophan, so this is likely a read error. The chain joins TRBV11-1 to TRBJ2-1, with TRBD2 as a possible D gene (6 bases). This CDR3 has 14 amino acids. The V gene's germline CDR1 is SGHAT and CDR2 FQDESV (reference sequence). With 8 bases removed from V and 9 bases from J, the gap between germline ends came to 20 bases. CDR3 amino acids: CASERWEDRGEQFC. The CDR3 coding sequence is TGTGCCAGCGAGAGGTGGGAGGACCGTGGTGAGCAGTTCTGT.